The 23 T cell receptor beta chains below were found in one sample sequenced in a study of T cell repertoires in cytomegalovirus infection. TCRdb fed the reads into MiXCR, producing one record per CDR3 protein. The sample holds about half a million distinct CDR3 sequences; approximately 40% are singletons and the top ten take around 45%. Antigens of these TCRs are unknown. The sequences come from cultured PBMCs, collected from culture after CMV antigen stimulation. These receptors came from a human donor in good health (CMV status not recorded). Some clones in this sample may be carry-over from other donors' samples.

This clonotype was detected once. The genes are TRBV19 and TRBJ1-3; unclear D gene. The CDR3 is 13 residues long. Germline lookup yields CDR1 LNHDA and CDR2 SQIVND (reference sequence). Trimming left V 9 bases short and J 1 base short, with 10 bases between. The CDR3 DNA is TGTGCCAGAGAAGGGAGGTCTGGAAACACCATATATTTT. It is translated as CAREGRSGNTIYF.

This clonotype was seen a handful of times. The V call is TRBV6-1, the J call TRBJ2-1; D is possibly TRBD1 (5 bases). Germline V lookup: CDR1 MNHNS, CDR2 SASEGT. Deletions cut 8 bases from V and 8 bases from J, with 10 bases between. The CDR3 consists of 11 residues. The CDR3 protein is CASLQGDEQFF. The CDR3 DNA reads TGTGCCAGCCTCCAGGGCGATGAGCAGTTCTTC.

This chain connects TRBV7-2 to TRBJ2-1; the match to TRBD1 covers 8 bases. This CDR3 spans 15 amino acids. Germline CDR1 is SGHTA and CDR2 is FQGNSA. The V segment lost 2 bases and the J segment 8 bases; nucleotides outside the gene matches: 8. The CDR3 DNA sequence: TGTGCCAGCAGCTTATCCAGGGGGCGCCCGGATGAGCAGTTCTTC. Amino acid sequence: CASSLSRGRPDEQFF.

The rearrangement links TRBV12-3 or TRBV12-4 to TRBJ2-7; 10 bases match TRBD1. V was pared by 5 bases and J by 3 bases, with 7 bases of the junction left unmatched. The CDR3 runs 15 residues. CDR3 residues: CASSPGQGLLYEQYF. In DNA, the CDR3 is TGTGCCAGCAGTCCGGGACAGGGGCTCCTCTACGAGCAGTACTTC.

The CDR3 DNA is TGTGCCAGCAGCTCCCCCGGCGGGCATTTGGTATCGTTCTACGAGCAGTACTTC. It is translated as CASSSPGGHLVSFYEQYF. J is TRBJ2-7 and V is TRBV11-2, with D perhaps matching TRBD2 (5 bases). Trimming stripped 4 bases from V and 3 bases from J, with 25 bases between. The germline V gene has CDR1 SGHAT and CDR2 FQNNGV. This CDR3 spans 18 amino acids.

The chain uses TRBV10-3 and TRBJ2-2, with 11 bases identical to TRBD1. This CDR3 contains 17 residues. Per germline, CDR1 ENHRY and CDR2 SYGVKD. V lost 6 bases and J lost 2; bases outside the gene matches: 8. The CDR3 loop reads CAIRGQGARINTGELFF. CDR3 coding DNA: TGTGCCATCAGAGGACAGGGGGCCCGCATAAACACCGGGGAGCTGTTTTTT.

This clonotype occurred many times. This chain connects TRBV7-8 to TRBJ1-4; a weak D match, TRBD1 (5 bases). Germline CDR1 and CDR2: SGHVS and FQNEAQ. There are 16 residues in the CDR3. Trimming took off 5 bases at V and 8 bases at J, with 21 bases between the two ends. The CDR3 spells CASSPHGGGVKEKLFF. DNA for the CDR3: TGTGCCAGCAGCCCCCACGGGGGGGGAGTGAAGGAAAAACTGTTTTTT.

The rearrangement joins TRBV6-6 to TRBJ1-6; TRBD1 agrees at 9 bases. The CDR3 is made up of 15 amino acids. CDR1 is MNHNY, CDR2 SVGAGI, per germline (reference sequence). V was pared by 6 bases and J by 9 bases, with 9 bases of the junction left unmatched. CDR3 in DNA: TGTGCCAGCAGCCGGACAGGGGATTGGAGTTCACCCCTCCACTTT. Translated, it gives CASSRTGDWSSPLHF.

The chain combines TRBV27 with TRBJ2-2, with 9 bases aligning to TRBD2. Germline V gene lookup returns CDR1 MNHEY and CDR2 SMNVEV (reference sequence). V dropped 4 bases and J dropped 3; count of bases not matched to a gene: 0. The length of the CDR3 is 14 residues. The CDR3 sequence is CASSSSGDTGELFF. The CDR3 DNA follows: TGTGCCAGCAGTTCTAGCGGGGACACCGGGGAGCTGTTTTTT.

The sample holds one count of this clonotype. V is TRBV28 and J is TRBJ2-3; maybe TRBD2 (6 bases). The CDR3 loop spans 17 amino acids. Germline V gives CDR1 MDHEN, CDR2 SYDVKM. Trimming took 0 bases from V and 6 from J, leaving 19 bases between them. In nucleotides, the CDR3 is TGTGCCAGCAGTTTATGGGGCGGGGATCCGAGGGGCGATACGCAGTATTTT. Translating gives CASSLWGGDPRGDTQYF.

The chain carries TRBV12-3 or TRBV12-4 and TRBJ2-7, with 8 bases that match TRBD2. V was pared by 8 bases and J by 3 bases, with 6 bases of the junction left unmatched. The CDR3 consists of 13 residues. The CDR3 spells CASGREGVYEQYF. The CDR3 DNA reads TGTGCCAGCGGCCGGGAGGGCGTCTACGAGCAGTACTTC.

V usage is TRBV4-3 and J usage is TRBJ2-3; D gene ambiguous. The CDR3 is made up of 13 amino acids. Trimming pared 2 bases from V and 2 bases from J, leaving 5 bases between. Germline CDR1 and CDR2: LGHNA and YSLEER. DNA of the CDR3: TGCGCCAGCAGCCAACGAGTCACAGATACGCAGTATTTT. This gives the protein CASSQRVTDTQYF.

This chain uses TRBV7-8 with TRBJ2-3; tentatively, D is TRBD1 (6 bases). In germline, CDR1 is SGHVS, CDR2 FQNEAQ. Trimming removed 4 bases from V and 1 base from J, with 18 bases in between. The CDR3 has 17 residues. The CDR3 bases are TGTGCCAGCAGCTCGCCCAGGGACATCCCGGGCACAGATACGCAGTATTTT. This codes for CASSSPRDIPGTDTQYF.

The rearrangement links TRBV27 to TRBJ2-1; D is undetermined. Germline assignment: CDR1 MNHEY and CDR2 SMNVEV (reference sequence). Between the trimmed V and J ends, which lost 6 bases and 0 bases, there was a span of 15 bases. CDR3 length: 16 amino acids. As DNA, the CDR3 is TGTGCCAGCAGACATTATGCCCCGGACTCCTACAATGAGCAGTTCTTC. Its translation: CASRHYAPDSYNEQFF.

This clonotype was counted between two and nine times. The rearrangement joins TRBV6-1 to TRBJ2-1; the match to TRBD1 covers 9 bases. The CDR3 runs to 14 residues. V trimming: 5 bases; J trimming: 3 bases; junction bases outside the gene matches: 2. Per the germline V gene, CDR1 is MNHNS and CDR2 is SASEGT. The CDR3 DNA is TGTGCCAGCAGTCCGGGACAGGGCTACAATGAGCAGTTCTTC. Amino acid sequence: CASSPGQGYNEQFF.

This chain uses TRBV9 with TRBJ2-3, with TRBD1 matching 7 bases. The CDR3 runs 15 residues. Looked up from germline, CDR1 is SGDLS and CDR2 is YYNGEE. V was pared by 4 bases and J by 2 bases, with 7 bases of the junction left unmatched. The CDR3 region is CASSPRTGLTDTQYF. In nucleotides, the CDR3 is TGTGCCAGCAGCCCCCGGACAGGTCTCACAGATACGCAGTATTTT.

The chain has TRBV13 and TRBJ2-7; 7 bases match TRBD1. CDR3 size: 15 residues. V shed 5 bases and J 4 bases; nucleotides not matched to a gene: 11. Germline V gives CDR1 PRHDT, CDR2 FYEKMQ (reference sequence). The CDR3: CASSQHPGQHYEQYF. CDR3 coding DNA: TGTGCCAGCAGCCAACACCCGGGACAGCATTACGAGCAGTACTTC. The full variable domain, with the rest looked up from reference TRBV13 and TRBJ2-7, is AAGVIQSPRHLIKEKRETATLKCYPIPRHDTVYWYQQGPGQDPQFLISFYEKMQSDKGSIPDRFSAQQFSDYHSELNMSSLELGDSALYFCASSQHPGQHYEQYFGPGTRLTVT.

The chain couples TRBV6-1 to TRBJ2-7, with D possibly matching TRBD1 (6 bases). Germline CDR1 MNHNS, CDR2 SASEGT. The CDR3 totals 15 residues. Trimming removed 2 bases at V and 5 bases at J, with 16 bases between. CDR3 sequence: CASSERRPPGDEQYF. CDR3 DNA sequence: TGTGCCAGCAGTGAAAGGCGCCCCCCAGGGGACGAGCAGTACTTC.

This clonotype was detected only once. The chain uses TRBV11-3 and TRBJ1-1, with D uncertain. The CDR3 consists of 13 residues. Germline CDR1 reads SGHNT; CDR2 reads YENEEA. V lost 6 bases and J lost 2, with 10 bases in between. DNA for the CDR3: TGTGCCAGCAGTTCCAGGATCAACACTGAAGCTTTCTTT. It translates to CASSSRINTEAFF.

This chain connects TRBV10-2 to TRBJ2-1; 7 bases align to TRBD2. In germline, CDR1 is WSHSY, CDR2 SAAADI. The CDR3 totals 13 residues. Losses at the gene ends were 8 bases for V and 8 bases for J; bases not matched to a gene: 9. CDR3 sequence reads: CASGLDPPHEQFF. CDR3 in DNA: TGCGCCAGCGGACTAGATCCCCCCCATGAGCAGTTCTTC.

The chain carries TRBV4-1 and TRBJ2-2; D might be TRBD1 (6 bases). The germline CDR1 and CDR2 sequences are MGHRA and YSYEKL. Trimming shortened V by 1 base and J by 6 bases, and 15 bases separated the two germline ends. The CDR3 consists of 16 residues. The CDR3 sequence: CASSQVQGSLAGELFF. The CDR3 DNA follows: TGCGCCAGCAGCCAAGTCCAGGGGAGTCTGGCCGGGGAGCTGTTTTTT.

The chain uses TRBV5-5 and TRBJ2-1; 8 bases are shared with TRBD2. V trimming: 4 bases; J trimming: 2 bases; junction bases outside the gene matches: 14. The CDR3 is 18 residues long. Germline CDR1 and CDR2: SGHKS and YYEKEE (reference sequence). CDR3 DNA: TGTGCCAGCAGCCCGACTGGCGCACTAGCGGCCCCCTACAATGAGCAGTTCTTC. Translated: CASSPTGALAAPYNEQFF.

This chain joins TRBV7-2 and TRBJ2-6; TRBD1 matches at 7 bases. Germline lookup yields CDR1 SGHTA and CDR2 FQGNSA. With 4 bases clipped from V and 3 bases from J, the junction kept 6 bases outside the gene matches. This CDR3 region has 16 residues. CDR3 residues: CASSWKGAHGANVLTF. CDR3 sequence (DNA): TGTGCCAGCAGCTGGAAGGGGGCGCATGGGGCCAACGTCCTGACTTTC. The variable domain in full, with the rest retrieved from reference TRBV7-2 and TRBJ2-6, is GAGVSQSPSNKVTEKGKDVELRCDPISGHTALYWYRQSLGQGLEFLIYFQGNSAPDKSGLPSDRFSAERTGGSVSTLTIQRTQQEDSAVYLCASSWKGAHGANVLTFGAGSRLTVL.